There are many counts of the clone carrying this TCR beta chain. The antigen remains unidentified. This record comes from a study of regulatory T cells in long-lasting Graves disease. The sample's time point: newly diagnosed GD, antithyroid drugs for less than 3 months. The TCR library was made from RNA that had been extracted from PBMCs in TRIzol. This CDR3 has 13 residues. V was shortened by 5 bases and J by 5 bases, with 10 bases between the two germline ends. The germline V gene encodes CDR1 SGHTA and CDR2 FQGNSA. Arm-PCR of CDR3 regions and iRepertoire HTBI primers were used to build TCR beta libraries. MiXCR was run by TCRdb on the multiplex PCR reads, yielding one entry per CDR3 protein. Of roughly 440,000 distinct CDR3 sequences in the sample, less than 20% are singletons; the top ten hold roughly 23%. Regarding the study as a whole: Persistent Graves' cases showed lower TCR diversity than newly diagnosed cases.

These same data were also listed under a study on T cells in Graves' hyperthyroidism and ophthalmopathy.

The sequence derives from a young woman with Graves disease. This chain uses TRBV7-2 with TRBJ1-5; D may be TRBD1 (6 bases). The sequencing here drew on peripheral blood mononuclear cells (PBMCs), taken at new diagnosis, from a patient treated with antithyroid drugs. The CDR3 loop is CASSHAGDQPQHF. The CDR3 nucleotides read TGTGCCAGCAGCCATGCAGGGGATCAGCCCCAGCATTTT.